This T cell receptor (beta chain) emerged from a study of CD8+ T cells in alopecia areata. As for treatment: oral pan-JAK inhibitor, 5-10 mg twice daily. Sequencing used cDNA as its template, made by extracting RNA and reverse transcribing it. TCRdb's copy holds only in-frame clones and misses some; the assay was immunoSEQ multiplex PCR. The data show about 200,000 clones, approximately 67% seen once. Comment on this clone: Its specificity is not known.

Study-wide results and caveats: Clonality in the scalp and expanded CD8+ clones ranked among the top 100 were significantly decreased by tofacitinib.

This CDR3 comprises 14 residues. Germline loops: CDR1 LNHNV, CDR2 YYDKDF (reference sequence). Losses at the gene ends were 6 bases for V and 2 bases for J; bases not matched to a gene: 5. The specimen was CD4+ T cells sorted from blood, collected at week 49, from a patient treated with tofacitinib. V and J are TRBV15 and TRBJ2-3; 7 bases agree with TRBD2. The clonotype was recovered from a human donor with alopecia areata. CDR3 sequence reads: CATRGGVSTDTQYF. CDR3 bases: TGTGCCACCAGGGGGGGGGTATCCACAGATACGCAGTATTTT.